This T cell receptor beta chain emerged from a study of human T cells and chemical hapten exposure. This clonotype was counted a few times. Its matching antigen is unknown. Time point noted: patch test 3, about 24 weeks after DPC sensitization. Treatment indicated: therapeutic diphenylcyclopropenone sensitization with weekly scalp DPC. The CDR3 runs 16 residues. The germline CDR1 and CDR2 sequences are SEHNR and FQNEAQ (reference sequence). The V end lost 5 bases, the J end lost 0 bases, and 17 bases lay between the germline ends. Regarding the study as a whole: Every donor had alopecia, and their immune response may therefore differ from healthy people's.

TCRdb passed the RACE reads through MiXCR, listing each CDR3 protein once. The sample lists about 97,000 distinct CDR3 sequences, 27% seen once, with under 13% in the top ten. The TCR was taken from a man aged 35 to 55 with alopecia areata. Some clones in this sample may be carry-over from other donors' samples. The sample in question was whole blood, obtained in connection with sensitization to the hapten diphenylcyclopropenone (DPC). The rearrangement links TRBV7-9 to TRBJ2-7; weak D call: TRBD1 (5 bases). Here the CDR3 DNA reads TGTGCCAGCAGCCATCTAACTGGGGCTGTCTCCTACGAGCAGTACTTC. Translating gives CASSHLTGAVSYEQYF.